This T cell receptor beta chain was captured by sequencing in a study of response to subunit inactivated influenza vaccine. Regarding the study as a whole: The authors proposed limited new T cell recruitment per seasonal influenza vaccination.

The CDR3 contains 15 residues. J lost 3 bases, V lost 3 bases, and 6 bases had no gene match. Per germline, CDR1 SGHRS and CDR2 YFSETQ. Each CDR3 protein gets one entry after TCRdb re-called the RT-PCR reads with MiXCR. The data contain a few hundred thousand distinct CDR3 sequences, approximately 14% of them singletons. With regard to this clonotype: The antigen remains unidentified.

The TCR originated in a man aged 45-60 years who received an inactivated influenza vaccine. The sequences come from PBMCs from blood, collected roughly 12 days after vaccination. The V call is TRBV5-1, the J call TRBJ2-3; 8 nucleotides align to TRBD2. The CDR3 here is CASSSTSDSTDTQYF. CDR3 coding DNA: TGCGCCAGCAGCTCGACTAGCGATTCTACAGATACGCAGTATTTT.